This T cell receptor (beta chain) derives from a study of blood T cell repertoires in COVID-19. Study background: Samples representing acute and convalescent COVID-19 were sourced from the United States, Italy and Spain.

Per the authors' pipeline: It was from reference gene primer amplification that nucleated cell counts were estimated. Using immunoSEQ multiplex PCR, the repertoire was profiled, and TCRdb retains in-frame clones only, with some absent. The D gene and trimming were derived from the DNA, and the V and J assignments and clone size from that table. Of about 370,000 clones in the sample, roughly 90% are singletons; the top ten hold approximately 3%. Seattle patients were enrolled while actively infected and followed longitudinally. The receptor's source is a woman aged 25 to 39 with COVID-19, enrolled during active disease. Sequences were obtained from peripheral blood.

CDR3 DNA sequence: TGTGCCAGCTCACCGCTTAGAACAGCTCCCTCCTATAATTCACCCCTCCACTTT. It specifies CASSPLRTAPSYNSPLHF. This chain joins TRBV18 and TRBJ1-6; D unresolved. This CDR3 comprises 18 residues. V shed 3 bases and J shed 0 bases, with 15 bases lying between them. The V gene's germline CDR1 is KGHSH and CDR2 LQKENI.